This TCR beta chain was recorded in a study of shared clonotypes between healthy human individuals. Clones were sequenced by immunoSEQ multiplex PCR, and TCRdb holds only the in-frame ones, with some missing. The sample lists roughly 2,000,000 clones; 93% were seen once. CD45RO-negative, CCR7-selected cells formed the naive CD8 fraction, which excluded terminally differentiated effector memory CD45RA+ cells. This clonotype originated in a man younger than 35 in good health. Some clones in this sample may be carry-over from other donors' samples. The source material was naive CD8+ T cells from PBMCs.

This chain's CDR3 is CASSQGVASDEQYF. CDR3 DNA: TGCGCCAGCAGCCAAGGGGTTGCTTCGGACGAGCAGTACTTC. V is TRBV4-1 and J is TRBJ2-7; D not resolved. V was clipped by 1 base and J by 5 bases, with 12 bases between them. Looked up from germline, CDR1 is MGHRA and CDR2 is YSYEKL. The CDR3 spans 14 residues.